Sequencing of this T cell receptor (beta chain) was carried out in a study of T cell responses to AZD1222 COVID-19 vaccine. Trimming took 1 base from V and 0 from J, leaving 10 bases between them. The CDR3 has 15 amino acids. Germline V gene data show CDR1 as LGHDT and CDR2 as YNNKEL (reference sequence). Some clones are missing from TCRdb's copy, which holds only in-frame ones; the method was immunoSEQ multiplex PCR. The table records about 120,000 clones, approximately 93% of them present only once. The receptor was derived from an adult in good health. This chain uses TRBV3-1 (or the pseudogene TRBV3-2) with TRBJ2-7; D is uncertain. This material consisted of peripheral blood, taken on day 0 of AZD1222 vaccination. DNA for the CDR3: TGTGCCAGCAGCCAAGGGCAGTCCTTCTCCTACGAGCAGTACTTC. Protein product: CASSQGQSFSYEQYF.